Following are 9 T cell receptor beta chains from one sample sequenced in a study of tumor-infiltrating lymphocytes in primary liver carcinoma. For each extraction, RNA and DNA were obtained together from around 18-30 mg of unsorted bulk tissue. Production of TCR beta cDNA used 400 to 650 ng total RNA together with a constant-region primer. Each TCR beta library was derived from three nested multiplex PCR rounds that employed slightly modified ARM-PCR. TRBV1-TRBV30 forward primers paired with a C-beta reverse primer were used in the first two PCR rounds, which ran roughly 10 cycles each. TCRdb redid the calling of the multiplex PCR reads with MiXCR, one entry per CDR3 protein. The repertoire holds around 100,000 distinct CDR3 sequences, with approximately 71% as singletons. Sequencing was performed on liver tumor tissue from sampling region 5. The subset denotes: tumor region T5, tumor centre. These receptors were collected from a woman aged 55-69 years with primary liver carcinoma and hepatitis B virus infection.

Comments on this clonotype: At one end, the junction sequence differs from germline, possibly due to a read error. The chain employs TRBV11-1 and TRBJ2-2, with D tentatively TRBD1 (6 bases). The CDR3 sequence is 15 residues long. Germline V gene data show CDR1 as SGHAT and CDR2 as FQDESV (reference sequence). CDR3 in DNA: TGTGCCAGTAGCCCCGGACAGTGGTTCACCGGGGAGCAGTTTTTT. As protein: CASSPGQWFTGEQFF.

The table lists this clonotype with a few counts. This sequence may be a read error, since a much larger clone differs from it by one base. J is TRBJ2-3 and V is TRBV6-1, with a possible D match to TRBD1 (5 bases). The germline gives CDR1 MNHNS, CDR2 SASEGT. The length of the CDR3 is 14 residues. CDR3 amino acids: CTSTRQHGADTQYF. CDR3 nucleotides: TGTACCAGCACAAGACAGCATGGCGCAGATACGCAGTATTTT.

On this clonotype itself: In this CDR3 the conserved last residue, phenylalanine or tryptophan, is missing, so a read error is likely. This chain links TRBV11-3 with TRBJ2-7, with D possibly matching TRBD2 (6 bases). The V end lost 2 bases, the J end lost 8 bases, and 16 bases lay between the germline ends. Germline values: CDR1 SGHNT, CDR2 YENEEA. This CDR3 spans 14 amino acids. CDR3 bases: TGTGCCAGCAGCTTAAGCGGACGGGAGCACCAGCAGTACCTC. This codes for CASSLSGREHQQYL.

The chain links TRBV5-1 to TRBJ2-1; D not resolved. The CDR3 spans 15 residues. CDR1 is SGHRS and CDR2 is YFSETQ in the germline V gene. V was clipped by 0 bases and J by 12 bases, with 19 bases between them. For the CDR3, the DNA is TGCGCCAGCAGCTTGGAGGACGGAGCGATAGATGGGCAGTTCTTC. Protein: CASSLEDGAIDGQFF.

The rearrangement uses TRBV11-1 and TRBJ2-3, with TRBD2 identical over 11 bases. Germline V gene data show CDR1 as SGHAT and CDR2 as FQDESV (reference sequence). CDR3 length equals 15 residues. After removal of 8 bases from V and 7 bases from J, the junction contained 11 bases not matched to a gene. The CDR3 here is CASGPSGRSTNTQYF. For the CDR3, the DNA is TGTGCCAGCGGCCCTAGCGGGAGGAGTACGAATACGCAGTATTTT.

This clonotype was counted a few times. The chain carries TRBV28 and TRBJ2-1; 9 nucleotides line up with TRBD2. There are 15 residues in the CDR3. CDR1 and CDR2 from the germline V gene are MDHEN and SYDVKM. V dropped 3 bases and J dropped 8; count of bases not matched to a gene: 8. CDR3 in DNA: TGTGCCAGCAGTTTGTCCCGGACTAGCGAGCATGAGCAGTTCTTC. Its translation: CASSLSRTSEHEQFF.

This sequence joins TRBV11-2 and TRBJ2-1; D is perhaps TRBD1 (6 bases). The length of the CDR3 is 13 residues. In germline, CDR1 is SGHAT, CDR2 FQNNGV. The germline V and J ends were trimmed by 5 bases and 10 bases, with 15 bases remaining between them. The CDR3 nucleotides are TGTGCCAGCAGCCCACGAGGGGGTCTAGAGCAGTTCTTC. This sequence encodes CASSPRGGLEQFF.

The chain links TRBV5-6 to TRBJ2-5; maybe TRBD2 (5 bases). Germline V CDR1 and CDR2: SGHDT, YYEEEE. The CDR3 covers 14 residues. V lost 6 bases and J 4 bases, leaving 16 bases between the germline ends. The CDR3 loop reads CASISWPRGETQYF. In DNA, the CDR3 is TGTGCCAGCATCTCGTGGCCACGGGGAGAGACCCAGTACTTC.

This clonotype has just one count. The CDR3 does not end in the conserved phenylalanine or tryptophan, so this is likely a read error. The gene calls are TRBV11-2 and TRBJ2-7, with a weak D call TRBD2 (5 bases). V lost 5 bases and J 6 bases, leaving 17 bases between the germline ends. The germline V gene encodes CDR1 SGHAT and CDR2 FQNNGV. The CDR3 contains 14 residues. The CDR3: CASSLTEGLAEQYY. CDR3 coding DNA: TGTGCCAGCAGCCTTACGGAAGGTCTAGCCGAGCAGTACTAC.